The clone carrying this T cell receptor beta chain was seen at least ten times. Its antigen remains unidentified. V lost 6 bases to trimming and J lost 3 bases, with 11 bases between them. Germline V gene sequence: CDR1 MDHEN, CDR2 SYDVKM. This CDR3 has 13 residues. These data originate in a study of T cells in Graves' hyperthyroidism and ophthalmopathy. The study's findings and limits: Most thyroid-expanded clonotypes above 0.001 were also found in blood. Ophthalmopathy was distinguished from stable hyperthyroidism by 13 V-J signatures.

The TCR beta CDR3 regions underwent amplification using RNA transcripts as the source. TCR CDR3 regions were first amplified by RT-PCR with HTBI primers. TCRdb recomputed calls from the multiplex PCR reads with MiXCR, one row per CDR3 protein. The sample consists of about 200,000 distinct CDR3 sequences, around 17% of them appearing once. Patients aged 18 to 65 had newly diagnosed hyperthyroidism of under 2 months' duration. The sequenced material came from blood. This clonotype was obtained from a woman between 50 and 59 years old with Graves' hyperthyroidism. The chain has TRBV28 and TRBJ1-2, with D possibly being TRBD1 (5 bases). CDR3 protein: CASRSREDYGYTF. The DNA of the CDR3 is TGTGCCAGCAGATCCAGGGAAGACTATGGCTACACCTTC.